This TCR beta chain was captured in a study of lymphopenia after photon versus proton radiotherapy. Using immunoSEQ multiplex PCR, the repertoire was profiled, and TCRdb retains in-frame clones only, with some absent. The data show 53,000 or so clones, 80% to 90% seen once. CDR3 size: 16 residues. Trimming cost V 3 bases and J 2 bases, with 15 bases left between them. The germline V gene encodes CDR1 SGHNT and CDR2 YYREEE (reference sequence). Whole-study findings and limits: Authors raise, but do not show, better survival with proton therapy. Post-nadir diversity loss with photons came from oligoclonal expansion, particularly CD8+ Temra cells. Proton therapy kept repertoires fairly stable, unlike photons, which gained effector/memory cells.

As to this clone: What it binds is not known.

The clonotype was recovered from a man aged 50 or older with gastric cancer. Sample: peripheral blood, taken from a patient treated with photon-based radiotherapy. V and J are TRBV5-4 and TRBJ2-1; D possibly uses TRBD1 or TRBD2 (5 bases each). The CDR3 nucleotides read TGTGCCAGCAGCTCCCGGACATCGGGGACCTACAATGAGCAGTTCTTC. This translates into CASSSRTSGTYNEQFF.